The 32 T cell receptor beta chains below all came from one sample that was sequenced in a study of blood T cells in healthy people across ages. Sample-barcoded 5' priming and a J-beta primer mix drove a second PCR of about 6 to 11 cycles. TCRdb re-analysed the 5' RACE reads in MiXCR, keeping a single row per CDR3 protein. In the table there are 780,000 or so distinct CDR3 sequences, 25% of which are singletons. The same sample was also studied in work on T cells of mothers and their children.

The specimen sequenced was blood. All receptors come from a boy aged 5-17 years in good health.

The chain recombines TRBV28 with TRBJ2-5; TRBD2 aligns across 10 bases. The CDR3 spans 14 residues. Trimming removed 8 bases from V and 5 bases from J; junction bases left unmatched: 8. Germline V CDR1 and CDR2: MDHEN, SYDVKM. The CDR3 spells CASQKRGGFETQYF. CDR3 sequence (DNA): TGTGCCAGCCAGAAGCGGGGGGGCTTTGAGACCCAGTACTTC.

This chain joins TRBV4-2 and TRBJ2-4; possibly TRBD2 for D (6 bases). V lost 0 bases and J 0 bases, leaving 18 bases between the germline ends. Germline V gene sequence: CDR1 LGHNA, CDR2 YNFKEQ. This CDR3 comprises 19 residues. Here the CDR3 reads CASSQDYGGAHIAKNIQYF. CDR3 DNA sequence: TGTGCCAGCAGCCAAGATTACGGGGGAGCACACATAGCCAAAAACATTCAGTACTTC.

This chain links TRBV7-2 with TRBJ1-4; the D is unclear. CDR1 SGHTA and CDR2 FQGNSA come from the germline V gene. CDR3 length equals 14 residues. V was shortened by 4 bases and J by 5 bases, with 11 bases between the two germline ends. For the CDR3, the DNA is TGTGCCAGCAGCTGGAGCCTGGGGAATGAAAAACTGTTTTTT. It is translated as CASSWSLGNEKLFF.

The chain is built from TRBV5-1 and TRBJ1-2, with 7 positions matching TRBD1. The germline V gene encodes CDR1 SGHRS and CDR2 YFSETQ. CDR3 length: 15 amino acids. Trimming removed 4 bases from V and 4 bases from J; junction bases left unmatched: 10. CDR3 residues: CASSRLRDSSYGYTF. The CDR3 coding sequence is TGCGCCAGCAGCAGACTCCGGGACAGCTCCTATGGCTACACCTTC.

This chain connects TRBV4-1 to TRBJ2-7, with TRBD1 matching over 8 bases. CDR1 is MGHRA, CDR2 YSYEKL, per germline. The V gene end was trimmed by 2 bases and the J gene end by 2 bases; junction bases not matched to a gene: 17. The CDR3 has 19 amino acids. CDR3 sequence reads: CASSQTWTGLTSFTYEQYF. Here the CDR3 DNA reads TGCGCCAGCAGCCAAACCTGGACAGGGCTTACATCTTTTACCTACGAGCAGTACTTC.

This clonotype was recorded a few times. The chain recombines TRBV27 with TRBJ1-4; 8 nucleotides align to TRBD1. V lost 6 bases, J lost 2 bases, and 5 bases stayed unmatched. The germline CDR1 and CDR2 sequences are MNHEY and SMNVEV (reference sequence). This CDR3 is built from 15 residues. CDR3 DNA sequence: TGTGCCAGCAGCCGACAGGGGATCACTAATGAAAAACTGTTTTTT. Translated: CASSRQGITNEKLFF.

The chain has TRBV7-9 and TRBJ1-1, with unresolved D. CDR1 and CDR2 (germline): SEHNR, FQNEAQ (reference sequence). V was pared by 0 bases and J by 8 bases, with 10 bases between. The CDR3 runs to 13 residues. The CDR3 DNA reads as TGTGCCAGCAGCTTAGCTGCGCCGGGAGAAGCTTTCTTT. It yields the protein CASSLAAPGEAFF.

This clonotype was counted between two and nine times. The chain carries TRBV5-5 and TRBJ2-5; 8 nucleotides agree with TRBD2. This CDR3 has 16 amino acids. Germline assignment: CDR1 SGHKS and CDR2 YYEKEE (reference sequence). J was trimmed by 0 bases and V by 4 bases; bases with no gene match: 8. The CDR3 region has the DNA TGTGCCAGCAGCCTCCGACTAGCGACGAACCAAGAGACCCAGTACTTC. Residues: CASSLRLATNQETQYF.

This clonotype was observed a few times. This sequence joins TRBV6-5 and TRBJ2-5; 12 nucleotides match TRBD1. Germline CDR1 MNHEY, CDR2 SVGAGI. CDR3 length equals 14 residues. The J segment lost 7 bases and the V segment lost 8 bases, leaving 8 bases of the junction unmatched. CDR3 region: CASRGQGAGGTQYF. The CDR3 DNA sequence: TGTGCCAGCCGGGGACAGGGGGCAGGGGGGACCCAGTACTTC.

This clonotype has a handful of counts. This chain's CDR3 is CASSVDYGREQYF. The CDR3 coding sequence is TGTGCCAGCAGCGTAGATTACGGGCGCGAGCAGTACTTC. The rearrangement joins TRBV9 to TRBJ2-5; no clear D gene. The last part of the DNA fits TRBJ2-7 better; the J call may be wrong. CDR1 is SGDLS and CDR2 is YYNGEE in the germline V gene. The CDR3 contains 13 residues.

This clonotype was found a few times. The chain uses TRBV20-1 and TRBJ2-1, with 9 bases lining up with TRBD2. J gave up 8 bases and V 1 base, and 9 bases lay outside the gene matches. CDR1 and CDR2 (germline): DFQATT, SNEGSKA (reference sequence). CDR3 length: 15 residues. Here the CDR3 DNA reads TGCAGTGCTAGAGGGACTAGCGAGGGATTCTATGAGCAGTTCTTC. Translated: CSARGTSEGFYEQFF.

This clonotype was picked up a small number of times. The CDR3 protein is CASSGQARPTGDIQYF. The CDR3 DNA is TGTGCCAGCAGTGGACAGGCCCGACCGACGGGGGACATTCAGTACTTC. The J gene is TRBJ2-4, the V gene TRBV12-3 or TRBV12-4; D is perhaps TRBD1 (7 bases). This CDR3 is built from 16 residues. The V end lost 5 bases, the J end lost 8 bases, and 22 bases lay between the germline ends.

V usage is TRBV12-3 or TRBV12-4 and J usage is TRBJ2-7, with D maybe TRBD2 (6 bases). V lost 10 bases, J lost 0 bases, and 13 bases lay in between. The CDR3 is 13 residues long. CDR3 residues: CATARDSSYEQYF. The CDR3 DNA is TGTGCCACCGCCCGGGACTCCTCCTACGAGCAGTACTTC.

This clonotype was seen a few times. The chain has TRBV29-1 and TRBJ1-3; D gene uncertain. The CDR3 has 11 residues. Trimming cost V 2 bases and J 4 bases, with 3 bases left between them. The germline gives CDR1 SQVTM, CDR2 ANQGSEA. In nucleotides, the CDR3 is TGCAGCGTTGAACTAGGAAACACCATATATTTT. Translation gives CSVELGNTIYF.

This clonotype has just a few counts. This rearrangement joins TRBV7-2 to TRBJ1-1, with 8 nucleotides matching TRBD1. In germline, CDR1 is SGHTA, CDR2 FQGNSA. Trimming cost V 5 bases and J 1 base; bases outside gene matches: 3. The CDR3 contains 14 residues. The CDR3 DNA reads TGTGCCAGCAGCCTGACAGGGGAGAACACTGAAGCTTTCTTT. This encodes CASSLTGENTEAFF.

The sample holds a few counts of this clonotype. This sequence joins TRBV30 and TRBJ2-5, with 11 positions matching TRBD1. This CDR3 is 14 amino acids long. Germline loops: CDR1 GTSNPN, CDR2 SVGIG (reference sequence). The junction had 4 bases not matched to a gene; V was cut back by 5 bases and J by 2 bases. The CDR3 bases are TGTGCCTGGGGTGGACAGGGGGCACAAGAGACCCAGTACTTC. Protein sequence: CAWGGQGAQETQYF.

V gene TRBV5-1 combines with J gene TRBJ2-5, with 9 positions matching TRBD2. The J call may be incorrect, as the DNA end agrees better with TRBJ2-7. This CDR3 has 15 residues. Germline lookup yields CDR1 SGHRS and CDR2 YFSETQ. In DNA form, the CDR3 reads TGCGCCAGCAGCTTGGTGGGTAGCGGGGGTTACGAGCAGTACTTC. Encoded protein: CASSLVGSGGYEQYF.

This clonotype came up a few times. The chain recombines TRBV4-2 with TRBJ2-1; a weak D match, TRBD2 (6 bases). This CDR3 contains 16 residues. Between the trimmed V and J ends, which lost 0 bases and 9 bases, there was a span of 18 bases. Germline-derived CDR1 and CDR2 are LGHNA and YNFKEQ. The CDR3 loop is CASSQEGGHSIGEQFF. DNA for the CDR3: TGTGCCAGCAGCCAAGAGGGAGGACATAGCATAGGTGAGCAGTTCTTC.

A few counts support this clonotype. One end of the junction varies from germline; a read error may be responsible. The chain couples TRBV24-1 to TRBJ1-5; no firm D call. The CDR3 extends over 18 amino acids. Looked up from germline, CDR1 is KGHDR and CDR2 is SFDVKD. CDR3 nucleotides: TGTGCCACCAGTGATTTGGGGCAAGTGGATCCTAGCAATCGGCCCCAGCATTTT. It specifies CATSDLGQVDPSNRPQHF.

The rearrangement uses TRBV27 and TRBJ2-3, with 8 bases identical to TRBD2. In germline, CDR1 is MNHEY, CDR2 SMNVEV (reference sequence). Germline trimming cut 4 bases from V and 0 bases from J; bases unmatched to any gene: 9. The CDR3 has 17 amino acids. The CDR3 sequence is CASSSIAGRPSTDTQYF. As DNA, the CDR3 is TGTGCCAGCAGTTCGATAGCGGGGAGGCCGAGCACAGATACGCAGTATTTT.

The V and J genes are TRBV27 and TRBJ2-2, with TRBD2 matching 7 bases. The V and J ends lost 8 bases and 0 bases, in that order; junction bases with no gene match: 12. Germline lookup yields CDR1 MNHEY and CDR2 SMNVEV (reference sequence). The length of the CDR3 is 17 residues. For the CDR3, the DNA is TGTGCCAGCTCTTTTTACCTAGGACTAGCGAACACCGGGGAGCTGTTTTTT. Its protein product is CASSFYLGLANTGELFF.

This clonotype turned up a few times. The chain recombines TRBV12-3 or TRBV12-4 with TRBJ2-4, with a weak D call TRBD2 (5 bases). This CDR3 contains 15 residues. Trimming pared 6 bases from V and 0 bases from J, leaving 12 bases between. CDR3 nucleotides: TGTGCCAGCAGGCCGGGATCGGTAGCCAAAAACATTCAGTACTTC. Protein: CASRPGSVAKNIQYF.

The chain recombines TRBV7-9 with TRBJ2-5; D is perhaps TRBD1 (5 bases). Germline-derived CDR1 and CDR2 are SEHNR and FQNEAQ (reference sequence). V lost 3 bases and J 5 bases, leaving 13 bases between the germline ends. The CDR3 spans 14 residues. This CDR3 reads CASSFAQGLETQYF. The CDR3 DNA reads as TGTGCCAGCAGCTTCGCCCAGGGCCTCGAGACCCAGTACTTC.

This clonotype was counted between two and nine times. This chain joins TRBV9 and TRBJ2-5; 8 positions match TRBD2. The J call may be in error: the DNA end matches TRBJ2-1 better. The germline V gene encodes CDR1 SGDLS and CDR2 YYNGEE. The CDR3 length is 15 residues. The CDR3 nucleotides are TGTGCCAGCAGCGTACTTAGCGGGAAAGGCGATGAGCAGTTCTTC. Its translation: CASSVLSGKGDEQFF.

This clonotype has more than one count but fewer than ten. V and J are TRBV3-1 and TRBJ1-2; TRBD1 is a possible D gene (6 bases). The CDR3 length is 16 residues. Trimming left V 4 bases short and J 0 bases short, with 15 bases between. CDR1 and CDR2 from the germline V gene are LGHDT and YNNKEL (reference sequence). CDR3 protein: CASSLDRTAANYGYTF. In nucleotides, the CDR3 is TGTGCCAGCAGCCTTGATAGGACAGCTGCTAACTATGGCTACACCTTC. Looking up the rest from reference TRBV3-1 and TRBJ1-2 gives the full variable domain: DTAVSQTPKYLVTQMGNDKSIKCEQNLGHDTMYWYKQDSKKFLKIMFSYNNKELIINETVPNRFSPKSPDKAHLNLHINSLELGDSAVYFCASSLDRTAANYGYTFGSGTRLTVV.

Only a few counts were recorded for this clonotype. This chain connects TRBV28 to TRBJ2-7; 7 bases map to TRBD1. The trim removed 1 base at V and 2 bases at J, leaving 5 bases unmatched. The CDR3 runs 15 residues. From germline, CDR1 is MDHEN and CDR2 SYDVKM. In DNA form, the CDR3 reads TGTGCCAGCAGTTTATACACAGGGGAGACCTACGAGCAGTACTTC. This translates into CASSLYTGETYEQYF.

The chain has TRBV11-2 and TRBJ1-1; TRBD1 matches 9 bases. Germline V gene lookup returns CDR1 SGHAT and CDR2 FQNNGV. The length of the CDR3 is 13 residues. The V gene end was trimmed by 4 bases and the J gene end by 3 bases; junction bases not matched to a gene: 0. The CDR3 here is CASSWTGDTEAFF. In nucleotides, the CDR3 is TGTGCCAGCAGCTGGACAGGGGACACTGAAGCTTTCTTT.

The J gene is TRBJ1-1, the V gene TRBV14; D gene ambiguous. The CDR3 sequence is 13 residues long. CDR1 is SGHDN, CDR2 FVKESK, per germline. Trimming removed 4 bases at V and 4 bases at J, with 10 bases between. CDR3 in DNA: TGTGCCAGCAGCCCCGTCGCTAGCACTGAAGCTTTCTTT. Translated, it gives CASSPVASTEAFF.

The DNA for the CDR3 is TGTGCCATCAGTGAACAGGGGGCACGCGGCTACACCTTC. Encoded protein: CAISEQGARGYTF. The chain combines TRBV10-3 with TRBJ1-2, with 9 bases aligning to TRBD1. The CDR3 is 13 amino acids. CDR1 is ENHRY, CDR2 SYGVKD, per germline. Unmatched junction bases numbered 4, after V lost 3 bases and J lost 8 bases.

The chain recombines TRBV12-3 or TRBV12-4 with TRBJ1-5, with D maybe TRBD1 (5 bases). This CDR3 region has 15 residues. V shed 5 bases and J shed 3 bases, with 14 bases lying between them. CDR3 in DNA: TGTGCCAGCAGTCCAACCGGGACGGTCAATCAGCCCCAGCATTTT. The encoded protein is CASSPTGTVNQPQHF.

This clonotype occurred a few times. The CDR3 DNA reads TGTGCCAGCAGCTTTCGGTCACAGGGAAGTTCACCCCTCCACTTT. It specifies CASSFRSQGSSPLHF. The chain has TRBV5-6 and TRBJ1-6; a possible D gene is TRBD1 (6 bases). Germline values: CDR1 SGHDT, CDR2 YYEEEE. The CDR3 covers 15 residues. V was clipped by 2 bases and J by 9 bases, with 15 bases between them.

The sample holds a few counts of this clonotype. The V gene is TRBV4-2, the J gene TRBJ2-5, with TRBD1 matching over 8 bases. V was pared by 2 bases and J by 1 base, with 3 bases of the junction left unmatched. CDR1 and CDR2 (germline): LGHNA, YNFKEQ. This CDR3 has 15 residues. The DNA for the CDR3 is TGTGCCAGCAGCCAACTCGGGACAGGCCAAGAGACCCAGTACTTC. Protein product: CASSQLGTGQETQYF.